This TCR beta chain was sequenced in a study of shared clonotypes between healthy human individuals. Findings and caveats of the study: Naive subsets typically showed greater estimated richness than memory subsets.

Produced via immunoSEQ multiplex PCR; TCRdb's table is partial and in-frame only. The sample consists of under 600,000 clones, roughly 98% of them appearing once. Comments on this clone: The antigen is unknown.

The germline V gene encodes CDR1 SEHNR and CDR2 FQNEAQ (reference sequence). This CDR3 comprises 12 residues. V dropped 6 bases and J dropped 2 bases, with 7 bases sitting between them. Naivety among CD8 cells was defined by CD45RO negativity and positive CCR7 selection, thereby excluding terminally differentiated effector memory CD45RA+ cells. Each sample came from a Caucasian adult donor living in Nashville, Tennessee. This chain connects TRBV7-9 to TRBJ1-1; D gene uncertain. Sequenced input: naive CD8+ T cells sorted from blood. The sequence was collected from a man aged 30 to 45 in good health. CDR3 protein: CASRGLNTEAFF. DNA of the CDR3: TGTGCCAGCAGGGGCTTAAACACTGAAGCTTTCTTT.